Given below is one T cell receptor beta chain in context. Its antigen is not known. A much bigger clone sits one base away, suggesting this may be a read error. Investigators prepared the TCR beta libraries by applying iRepertoire HTBI primers and Arm-PCR of CDR3 regions. MiXCR, run by TCRdb on the multiplex PCR reads, gives a single entry per CDR3 protein. Among a few hundred thousand distinct CDR3 sequences, over 14% were seen once, and the ten largest hold 7.8%. This sample is part of a study of regulatory T cells in long-lasting Graves disease. Specified time point: newly diagnosed GD, antithyroid drugs for less than 3 months. RNA isolated from PBMCs was used to make the TCR library. Criteria from the American Thyroid Association guidelines were applied to diagnose Graves' disease. Trimming stripped 3 bases from V and 1 base from J, with 10 bases between. Germline-derived CDR1 and CDR2 are ENHRY and SYGVKD. The CDR3 totals 15 residues.

General study findings and limits: Lower TCR diversity was seen in persistent Graves' patients than in newly diagnosed ones.

In addition, the sample was reused for a study of T cells in Graves' hyperthyroidism and ophthalmopathy. That work adds: Ophthalmopathy prediction by the model preceded onset by a median roughly 6.3 months.

The origin of this receptor is a middle-aged woman with Graves disease. The sample here was peripheral blood mononuclear cells (PBMCs), taken at new diagnosis, from a patient treated with antithyroid drugs. The chain carries TRBV10-3 and TRBJ2-1, with a possible D match to TRBD2 (6 bases). This CDR3 reads CAISEGTGSYNEQFF. CDR3 DNA sequence: TGTGCCATCAGTGAAGGGACTGGATCCTACAATGAGCAGTTCTTC.